The T cell receptor beta chain under discussion was sequenced for a study of blood T cell repertoires in COVID-19 (TCRdb year 2020). For the study in its entirety: Samples from collaborators originated in the United States, Italy and Spain and spanned both the acute and convalescent phases of COVID-19. Subjects who had been exposed to COVID-19, were actively infected with it, or had recovered from it provided the deeply sampled blood TCRbeta repertoires that made up the dataset. The repertoires were released in a freely available public database intended as a resource for research on the immune response to SARS-CoV-2. Samples were obtained from the ongoing ImmuneRACE study (first 160 participants) and from 1,000 to 1,500 subjects provided by 6 global collaborators. A de-identified subject ID, COVID-19 status, age in years and sex were almost always included in the sample metadata. The material from the prospective study consisted of cDNA or gDNA derived from T cells, B-cell-depleted T cells, or PBMCs. Where available, HLA class I and class II types were taken from metadata supplied by the sample provider and were not determined by assay-based typing.

Participants in the prospective study were enrolled through a virtual design, were aged roughly 18 to 100 years, and lived in some 24 United States geographic areas. In the prospective study, cohorts were assigned on the basis of participant-reported clinical history obtained from a screening survey and a study questionnaire. In the prospective study, mobile phlebotomists collected whole blood, serum and a nasopharyngeal or oropharyngeal swab from each participant. Participants in the prospective study had the option to provide additional blood draws and questionnaires over a roughly 2-month period. Blood samples from the prospective study were shipped frozen or at room temperature prior to DNA extraction. The investigation overall reported the following: The amount of clinical and demographic metadata varied by source and participant and was provided uncurated.

In this sample, this clone turned up once. This receptor's antigen is unknown. No base quality values were provided; no much bigger clone lies one nucleotide off. TCRbeta CDR3 regions were amplified from genomic DNA by means of the immunoSEQ Assay, a bias-controlled multiplex PCR. As for how the authors treated the data: Nucleated cell counts per sample were estimated from amplification of reference gene primers within the assay. To quantify the absolute abundance of each unique TCRbeta CDR3 rearrangement, sequence reads were collapsed and filtered. For each sample, productive Simpson clonality was calculated by taking the square root of Simpson's diversity index across productive rearrangements. Not all clones reach the TCRdb copy of this immuneACCESS table, which keeps in-frame sequences only. Checked studies attribute under half of the gap to unresolved V genes and leave the rest unexplained. D and trimming come from the DNA, and the V and J calls and clone size come from that table. The sample table records about 200,000 clones; 65% to 90% of these occur just once. The top ten clones comprise more than 8.5% of the sample.

Relative to germline, V is missing 5 bases and J is missing 4 bases, with 10 bases of the junction outside any gene match. As encoded in the germline V gene (reference sequence), CDR1 is LGHDT while CDR2 is YNNKEL. The CDR3 contains 17 residues, cysteine and phenylalanine counted. Just the 51-base CDR3 DNA is kept, in frame starting at base 1. This receptor was taken from a woman between 50 and 59 years old with acute COVID-19. Sequenced material: PBMCs or T cells enriched from blood (not recorded which). The chain uses TRBV3-1 (or the pseudogene TRBV3-2) and TRBJ2-3; the central 12 bases match TRBD2. The nucleotide sequence reads TGTGCCAGCAGCGAAGGACTAGCGGGATATGGGGCAGATACGCAGTATTTT. It translates as CASSEGLAGYGADTQYF.